This TCR beta chain was captured by sequencing in a study of shared clonotypes between healthy human individuals. Findings and limits, study-wide: Generally, estimated richness proved larger in naive subsets than it did in memory subsets. Unshared clonotypes carried lower generation probabilities than those common to all four donors.

As concerns this clone: Antigen specificity is unknown.

Sequencing was performed with immunoSEQ multiplex PCR; in TCRdb, only in-frame clones are kept and a portion is missing. Of roughly 1,100,000 clones in the sample, 65% to 75% were seen once. A CD45RA-negative memory subset and a CD45RA+ naive subset were separated from the CD4+ cells. Germline assignment: CDR1 KGHSH and CDR2 LQKENI. V was trimmed by 3 bases and J by 2 bases, leaving 18 bases between them. The CDR3 length is 17 residues. The sequencing sample was made of memory CD4+ T cells sorted from blood. Sample subset: CD45RA-negative fraction. The source of this sequence is a young man in good health. This chain links TRBV18 with TRBJ2-3, with D perhaps being TRBD1 or TRBD2 (6 bases each). The CDR3 bases are TGTGCCAGCTCACCTCCCCAGGGGCGGGGTCCCACAGATACGCAGTATTTT. This gives the protein CASSPPQGRGPTDTQYF.